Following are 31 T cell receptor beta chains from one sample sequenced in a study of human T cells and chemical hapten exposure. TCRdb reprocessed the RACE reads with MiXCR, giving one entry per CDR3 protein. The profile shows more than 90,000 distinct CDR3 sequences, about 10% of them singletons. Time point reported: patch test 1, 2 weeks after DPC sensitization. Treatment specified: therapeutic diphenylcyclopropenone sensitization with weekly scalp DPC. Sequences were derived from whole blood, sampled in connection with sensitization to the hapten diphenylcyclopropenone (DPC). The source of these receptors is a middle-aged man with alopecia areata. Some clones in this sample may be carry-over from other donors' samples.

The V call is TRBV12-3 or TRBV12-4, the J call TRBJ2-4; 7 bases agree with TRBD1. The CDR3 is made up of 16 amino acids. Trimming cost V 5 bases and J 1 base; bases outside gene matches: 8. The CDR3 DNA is TGTGCCAGCAGTGATGGACAGGCCCCGGCCAAAAACATTCAGTACTTC. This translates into CASSDGQAPAKNIQYF.

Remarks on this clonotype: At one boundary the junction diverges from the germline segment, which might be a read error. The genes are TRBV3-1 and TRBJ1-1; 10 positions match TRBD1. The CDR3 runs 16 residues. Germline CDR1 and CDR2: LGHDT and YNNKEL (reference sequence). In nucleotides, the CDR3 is TGTGCCAACAGCCCCTGGACAGGGGGGATGAACACTGAAGCTTTCTTT. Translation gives CANSPWTGGMNTEAFF.

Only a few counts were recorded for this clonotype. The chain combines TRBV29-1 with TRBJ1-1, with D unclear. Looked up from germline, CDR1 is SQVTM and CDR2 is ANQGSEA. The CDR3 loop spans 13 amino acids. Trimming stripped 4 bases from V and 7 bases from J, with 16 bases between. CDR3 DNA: TGCAGCGTTGTGAAGGTCACAGACCGTGAAGCTTTCTTT. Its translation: CSVVKVTDREAFF.

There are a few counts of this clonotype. The CDR3 reads CASSPPQNWGTEAFF. The CDR3 DNA sequence: TGTGCCAGCAGTCCACCTCAGAATTGGGGGACTGAAGCTTTCTTT. V and J are TRBV12-3 or TRBV12-4 and TRBJ1-1, with D perhaps matching TRBD1 (5 bases). The germline V and J ends were trimmed by 5 bases and 5 bases, with 18 bases remaining between them. The CDR3 sequence is 15 residues long.

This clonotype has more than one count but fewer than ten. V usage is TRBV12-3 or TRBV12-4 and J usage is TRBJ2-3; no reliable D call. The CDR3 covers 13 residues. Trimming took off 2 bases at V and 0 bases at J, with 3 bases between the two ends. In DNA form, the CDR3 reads TGTGCCAGCAGTTTACACAGCACAGATACGCAGTATTTT. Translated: CASSLHSTDTQYF.

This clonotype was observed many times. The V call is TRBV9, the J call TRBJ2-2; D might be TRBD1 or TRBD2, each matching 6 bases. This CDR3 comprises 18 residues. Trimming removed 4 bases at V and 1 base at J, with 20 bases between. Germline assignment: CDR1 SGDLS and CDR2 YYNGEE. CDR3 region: CASSPFGGAGQNTGELFF. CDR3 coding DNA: TGTGCCAGCAGCCCTTTTGGAGGGGCGGGACAGAACACCGGGGAGCTGTTTTTT.

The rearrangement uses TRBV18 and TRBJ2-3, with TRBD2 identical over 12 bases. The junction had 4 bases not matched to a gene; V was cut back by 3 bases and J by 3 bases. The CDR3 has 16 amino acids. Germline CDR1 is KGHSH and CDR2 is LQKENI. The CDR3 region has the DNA TGTGCCAGCTCACCCCGACTAGCGGGAGCAACAGATACGCAGTATTTT. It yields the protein CASSPRLAGATDTQYF. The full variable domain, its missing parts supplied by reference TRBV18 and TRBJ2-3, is NAGVMQNPRHLVRRRGQEARLRCSPMKGHSHVYWYRQLPEEGLKFMVYLQKENIIDESGMPKERFSAEFPKEGPSILRIQQVVRGDSAAYFCASSPRLAGATDTQYFGPGTRLTVL.

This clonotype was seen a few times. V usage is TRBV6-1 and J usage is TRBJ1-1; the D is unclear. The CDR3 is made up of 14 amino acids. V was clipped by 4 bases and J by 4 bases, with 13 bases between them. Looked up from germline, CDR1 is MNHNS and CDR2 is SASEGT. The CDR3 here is CASSVKGAGTEAFF. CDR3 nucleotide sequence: TGTGCCAGCAGTGTTAAGGGCGCGGGCACTGAAGCTTTCTTT.

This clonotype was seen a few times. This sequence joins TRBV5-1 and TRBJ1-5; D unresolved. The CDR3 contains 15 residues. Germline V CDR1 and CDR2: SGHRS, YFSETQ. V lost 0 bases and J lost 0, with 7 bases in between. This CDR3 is CASSLDGDSNQPQHF. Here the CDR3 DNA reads TGCGCCAGCAGCTTGGATGGGGATAGCAATCAGCCCCAGCATTTT.

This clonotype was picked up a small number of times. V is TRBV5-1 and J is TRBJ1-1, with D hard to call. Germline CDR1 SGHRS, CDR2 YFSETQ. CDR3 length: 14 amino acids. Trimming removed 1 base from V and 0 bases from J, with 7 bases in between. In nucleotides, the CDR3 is TGCGCCAGCAGCTTGACAAGTGTGAACACTGAAGCTTTCTTT. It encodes CASSLTSVNTEAFF.

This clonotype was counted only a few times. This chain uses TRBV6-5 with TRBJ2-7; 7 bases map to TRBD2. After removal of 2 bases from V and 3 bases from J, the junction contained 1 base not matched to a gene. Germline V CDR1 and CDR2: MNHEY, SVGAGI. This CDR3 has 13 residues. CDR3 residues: CASSYGDYYEQYF. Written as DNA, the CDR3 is TGTGCCAGCAGTTACGGGGACTACTACGAGCAGTACTTC.

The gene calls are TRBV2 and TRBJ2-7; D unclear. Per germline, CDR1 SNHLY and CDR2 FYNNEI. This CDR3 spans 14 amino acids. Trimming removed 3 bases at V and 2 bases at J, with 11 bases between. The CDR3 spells CASSDPRPPYEQYF. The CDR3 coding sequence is TGTGCCAGCAGTGACCCCAGGCCGCCCTACGAGCAGTACTTC.

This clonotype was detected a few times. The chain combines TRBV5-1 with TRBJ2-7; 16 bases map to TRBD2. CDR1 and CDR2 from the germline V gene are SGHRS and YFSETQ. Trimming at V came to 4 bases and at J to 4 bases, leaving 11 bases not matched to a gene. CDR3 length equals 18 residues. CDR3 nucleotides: TGCGCCAGCAGCCGGGCCGCTCGGGGACTAGCGGGAGGGTACGAGCAGTACGTC. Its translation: CASSRAARGLAGGYEQYV.

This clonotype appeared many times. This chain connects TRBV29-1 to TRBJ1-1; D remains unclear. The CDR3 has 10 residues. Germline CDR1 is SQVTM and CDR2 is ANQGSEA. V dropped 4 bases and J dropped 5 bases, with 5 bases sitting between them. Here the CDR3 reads CSVAGTEAFF. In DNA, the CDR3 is TGCAGCGTTGCTGGGACTGAAGCTTTCTTT.

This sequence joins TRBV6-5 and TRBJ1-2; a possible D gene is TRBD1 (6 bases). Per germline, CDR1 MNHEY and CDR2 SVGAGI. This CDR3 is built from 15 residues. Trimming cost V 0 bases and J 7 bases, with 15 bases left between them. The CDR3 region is CASSYSSTGGSGYTF. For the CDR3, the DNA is TGTGCCAGCAGTTACTCGAGTACGGGGGGCAGTGGCTACACCTTC.

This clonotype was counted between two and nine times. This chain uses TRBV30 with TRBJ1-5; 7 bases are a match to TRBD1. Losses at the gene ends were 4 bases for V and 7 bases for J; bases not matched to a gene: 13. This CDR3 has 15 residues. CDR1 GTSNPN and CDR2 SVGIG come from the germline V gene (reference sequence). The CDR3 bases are TGTGCCTGGACAGAGGGAGGGGGCCGTAACCAGCCCCAGCATTTT. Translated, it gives CAWTEGGGRNQPQHF.

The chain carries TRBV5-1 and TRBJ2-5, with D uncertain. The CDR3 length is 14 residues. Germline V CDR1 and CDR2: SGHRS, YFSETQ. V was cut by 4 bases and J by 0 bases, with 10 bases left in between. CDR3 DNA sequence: TGCGCCAGCAGCCCCTTTTCTGACCAAGAGACCCAGTACTTC. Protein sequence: CASSPFSDQETQYF.

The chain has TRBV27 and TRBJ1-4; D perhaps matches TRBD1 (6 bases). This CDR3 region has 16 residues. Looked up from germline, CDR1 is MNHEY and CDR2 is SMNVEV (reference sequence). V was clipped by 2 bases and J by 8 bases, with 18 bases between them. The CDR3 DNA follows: TGTGCCAGCAGTTTACTAGGGGCAGGGGTAGAAGAAAAACTGTTTTTT. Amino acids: CASSLLGAGVEEKLFF.

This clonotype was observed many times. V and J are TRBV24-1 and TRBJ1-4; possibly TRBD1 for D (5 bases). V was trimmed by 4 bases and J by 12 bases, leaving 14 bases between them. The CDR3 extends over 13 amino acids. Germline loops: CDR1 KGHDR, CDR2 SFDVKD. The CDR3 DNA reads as TGTGCCACCAGTGAGGGGGACCGGGACGAACTGTTTTTT. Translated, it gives CATSEGDRDELFF.

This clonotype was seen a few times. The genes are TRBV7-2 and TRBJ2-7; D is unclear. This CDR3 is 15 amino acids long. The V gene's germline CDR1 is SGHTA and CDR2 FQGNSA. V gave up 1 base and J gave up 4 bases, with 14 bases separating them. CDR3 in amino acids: CASSLDFIPVYEQYF. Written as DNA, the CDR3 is TGTGCCAGCAGCTTAGACTTTATTCCCGTGTACGAGCAGTACTTC. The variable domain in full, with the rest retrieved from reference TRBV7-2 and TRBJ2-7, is GAGVSQSPSNKVTEKGKDVELRCDPISGHTALYWYRQSLGQGLEFLIYFQGNSAPDKSGLPSDRFSAERTGGSVSTLTIQRTQQEDSAVYLCASSLDFIPVYEQYFGPGTRLTVT.

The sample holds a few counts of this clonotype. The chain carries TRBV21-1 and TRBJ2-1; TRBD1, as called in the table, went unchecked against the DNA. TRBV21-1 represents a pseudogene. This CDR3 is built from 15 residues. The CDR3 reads CASSKGRDSYNEQFF. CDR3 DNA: TGTGCCAGCAGCAAGGGACGGGACTCCTACAATGAGCAGTTCTTC.

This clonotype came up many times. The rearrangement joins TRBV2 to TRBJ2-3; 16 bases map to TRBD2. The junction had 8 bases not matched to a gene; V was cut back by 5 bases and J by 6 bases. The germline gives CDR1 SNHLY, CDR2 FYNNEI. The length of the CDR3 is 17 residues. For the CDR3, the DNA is TGTGCCAGCAGTCCCTCGGGACTAGCGGGAGGGAGGGATACGCAGTATTTT. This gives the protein CASSPSGLAGGRDTQYF.

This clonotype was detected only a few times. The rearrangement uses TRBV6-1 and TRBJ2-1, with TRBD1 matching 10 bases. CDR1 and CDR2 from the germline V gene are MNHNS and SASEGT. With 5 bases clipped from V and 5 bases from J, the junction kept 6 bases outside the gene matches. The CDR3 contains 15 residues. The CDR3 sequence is CASSPRQGANNEQFF. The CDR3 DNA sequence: TGTGCCAGCAGTCCCCGACAGGGGGCGAACAATGAGCAGTTCTTC.

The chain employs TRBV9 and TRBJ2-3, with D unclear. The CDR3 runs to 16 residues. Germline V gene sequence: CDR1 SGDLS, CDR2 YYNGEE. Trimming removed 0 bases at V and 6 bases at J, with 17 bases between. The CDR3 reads CASSVVGEARADTQYF. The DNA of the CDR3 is TGTGCCAGCAGCGTAGTCGGCGAGGCCCGGGCGGATACGCAGTATTTT.

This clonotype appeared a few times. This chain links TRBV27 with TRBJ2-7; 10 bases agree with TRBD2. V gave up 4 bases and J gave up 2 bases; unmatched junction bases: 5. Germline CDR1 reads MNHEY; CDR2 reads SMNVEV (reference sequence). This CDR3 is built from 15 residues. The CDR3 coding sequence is TGTGCCAGCAGTTCGGGGAGCGGGAGGGCCTACGAGCAGTACGTC. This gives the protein CASSSGSGRAYEQYV.

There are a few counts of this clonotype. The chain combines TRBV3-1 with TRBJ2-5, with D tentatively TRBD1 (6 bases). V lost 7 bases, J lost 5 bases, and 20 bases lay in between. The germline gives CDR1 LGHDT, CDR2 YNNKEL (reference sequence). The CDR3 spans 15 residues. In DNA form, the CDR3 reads TGTGCCAGCAAGCAGATGACAGGTTCATGGGAGACCCAGTACTTC. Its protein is CASKQMTGSWETQYF.

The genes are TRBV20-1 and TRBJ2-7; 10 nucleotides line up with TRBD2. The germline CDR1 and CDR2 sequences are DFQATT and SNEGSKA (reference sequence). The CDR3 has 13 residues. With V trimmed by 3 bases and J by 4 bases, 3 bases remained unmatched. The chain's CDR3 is CSASLAGAYEQYF. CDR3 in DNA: TGCAGTGCTAGTCTAGCGGGAGCGTACGAGCAGTACTTC.

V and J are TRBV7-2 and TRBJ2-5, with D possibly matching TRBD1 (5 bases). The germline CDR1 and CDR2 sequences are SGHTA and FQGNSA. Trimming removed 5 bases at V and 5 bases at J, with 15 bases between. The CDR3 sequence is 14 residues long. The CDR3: CASSQNQGRETQYF. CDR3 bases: TGTGCCAGCAGCCAGAACCAGGGTCGGGAGACCCAGTACTTC.

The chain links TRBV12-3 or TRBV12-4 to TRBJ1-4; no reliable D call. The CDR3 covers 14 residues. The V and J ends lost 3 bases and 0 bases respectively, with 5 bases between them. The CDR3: CASSFAATNEKLFF. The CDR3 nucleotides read TGTGCCAGCAGTTTTGCTGCAACTAATGAAAAACTGTTTTTT.

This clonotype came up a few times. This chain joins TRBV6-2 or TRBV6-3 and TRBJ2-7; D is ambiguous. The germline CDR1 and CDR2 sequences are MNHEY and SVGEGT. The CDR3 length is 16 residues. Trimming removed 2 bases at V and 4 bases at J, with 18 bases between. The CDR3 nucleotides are TGTGCCAGCAGTTACCCAACGGGCGGCCTCGCATACGAGCAGTACGTC. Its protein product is CASSYPTGGLAYEQYV.

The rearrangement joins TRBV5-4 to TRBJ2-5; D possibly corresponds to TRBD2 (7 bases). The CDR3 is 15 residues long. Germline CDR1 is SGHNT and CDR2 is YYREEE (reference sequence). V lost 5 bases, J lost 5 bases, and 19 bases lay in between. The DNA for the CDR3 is TGTGCCAGCAGAAACGCGGGGGCCCGGAGGGAGACCCAGTACTTC. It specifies CASRNAGARRETQYF.